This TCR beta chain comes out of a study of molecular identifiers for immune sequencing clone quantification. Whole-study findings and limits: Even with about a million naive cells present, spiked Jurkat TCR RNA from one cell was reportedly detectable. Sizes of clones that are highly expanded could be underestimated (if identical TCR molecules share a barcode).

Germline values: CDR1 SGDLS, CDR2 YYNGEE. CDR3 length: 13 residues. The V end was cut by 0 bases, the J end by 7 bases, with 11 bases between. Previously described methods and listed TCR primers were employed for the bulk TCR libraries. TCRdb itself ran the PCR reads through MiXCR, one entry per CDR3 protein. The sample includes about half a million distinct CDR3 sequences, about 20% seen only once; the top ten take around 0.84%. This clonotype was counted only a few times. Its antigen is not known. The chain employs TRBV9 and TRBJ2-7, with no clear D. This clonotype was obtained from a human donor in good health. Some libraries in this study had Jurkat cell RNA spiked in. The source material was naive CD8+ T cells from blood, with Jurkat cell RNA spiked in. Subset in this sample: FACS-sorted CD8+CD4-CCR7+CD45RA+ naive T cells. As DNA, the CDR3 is TGTGCCAGCAGCGTAGACATCTCCGCGGAGCAGTACTTC. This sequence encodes CASSVDISAEQYF.